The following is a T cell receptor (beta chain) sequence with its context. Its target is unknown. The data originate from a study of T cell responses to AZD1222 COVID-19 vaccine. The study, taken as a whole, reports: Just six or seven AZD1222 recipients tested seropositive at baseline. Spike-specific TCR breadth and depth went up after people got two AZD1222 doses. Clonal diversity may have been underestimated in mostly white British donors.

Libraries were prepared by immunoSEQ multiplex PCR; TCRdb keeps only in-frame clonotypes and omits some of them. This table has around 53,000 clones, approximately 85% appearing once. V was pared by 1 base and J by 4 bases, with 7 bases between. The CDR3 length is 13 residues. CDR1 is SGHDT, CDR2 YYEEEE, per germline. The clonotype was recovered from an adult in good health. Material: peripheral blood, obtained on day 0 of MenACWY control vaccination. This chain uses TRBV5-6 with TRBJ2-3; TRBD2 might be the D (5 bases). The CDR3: CASSLYGADTQYF. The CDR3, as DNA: TGTGCCAGCAGCTTGTACGGGGCAGATACGCAGTATTTT.